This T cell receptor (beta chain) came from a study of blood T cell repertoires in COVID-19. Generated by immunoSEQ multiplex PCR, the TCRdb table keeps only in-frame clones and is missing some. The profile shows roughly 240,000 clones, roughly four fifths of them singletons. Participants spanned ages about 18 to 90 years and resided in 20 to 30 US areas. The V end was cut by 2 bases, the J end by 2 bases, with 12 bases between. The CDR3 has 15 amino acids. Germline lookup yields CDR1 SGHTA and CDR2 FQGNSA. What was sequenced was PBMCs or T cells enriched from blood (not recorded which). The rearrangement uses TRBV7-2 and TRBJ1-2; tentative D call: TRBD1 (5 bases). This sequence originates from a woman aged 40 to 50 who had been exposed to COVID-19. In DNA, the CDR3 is TGTGCCAGCAGCTTACGAGGAGGGGAGAACTATGGCTACACCTTC. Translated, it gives CASSLRGGENYGYTF. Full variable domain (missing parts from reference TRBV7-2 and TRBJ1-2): GAGVSQSPSNKVTEKGKDVELRCDPISGHTALYWYRQSLGQGLEFLIYFQGNSAPDKSGLPSDRFSAERTGGSVSTLTIQRTQQEDSAVYLCASSLRGGENYGYTFGSGTRLTVV.